The entry below describes one T cell receptor beta chain. Its antigen is undetermined. The germline V gene encodes CDR1 MNHEY and CDR2 SMNVEV (reference sequence). The CDR3 has 13 amino acids. Trimming shortened V by 8 bases and J by 9 bases, and 14 bases separated the two germline ends. A single record per CDR3 protein comes from TCRdb applying MiXCR to the 5' RACE reads. The sample consists of about 160,000 distinct CDR3 sequences, 9.8% of them appearing once. The data were taken from a study of CD8 T cells in ankylosing spondylitis. Study-wide points: What seemed typical of ankylosing spondylitis blood was a TCR beta motif built from about 8 highly homologous variants.

J is TRBJ1-6 and V is TRBV27, with D possibly matching TRBD1 (6 bases). The material sequenced was blood, either unsorted or a sorted T cell fraction (not recorded which). The TCR originated in a female donor with ankylosing spondylitis or in good health (not recorded which). CDR3 residues: CASSPGESSPLHF. The CDR3 DNA reads TGTGCCAGCTCTCCAGGGGAATCTTCACCCCTCCACTTT.